The next 32 T cell receptor beta chains were all read from a single sample in a study of post-analysis software for immune sequencing data (dated by TCRdb to the mid-2010s). Results and caveats for the whole study, not just this receptor: Patients showed significantly higher frequencies than controls for about 5 TRBV segments, among them TRBV5-6, TRBV5-1 and TRBV20-1.

No antigen is known for these receptors. The protocol used for the library was PCR. Sequenced on an Illumina HiSeq 2500. To reduce PCR and sequencing biases, unique molecular identifiers were incorporated into the TCR beta cDNA libraries. TCRdb applied fastp at Q25 and MiXCR to the public reads, then kept only in-frame beta chains. Rows matching on CDR3 protein sequence are summarized as one entry with the most common DNA and genes. The sample table shows roughly 620,000 distinct CDR3 sequences, and roughly two fifths are seen once. More than 1.5% of the sample is in the top ten clones. The sequencing input was blood. All receptors come from a girl aged 10 to 17 with multiple sclerosis.

The J gene is TRBJ2-1, the V gene TRBV20-1, with D possibly matching TRBD2 (6 bases). V lost 5 bases and J lost 7, with 9 bases in between. The germline V gene encodes CDR1 DFQATT and CDR2 SNEGSKA (reference sequence). The CDR3 is 11 amino acids. The CDR3 sequence: CSADSGNEQFF. The CDR3, as DNA: TGCAGTGCTGATAGCGGAAATGAGCAGTTCTTC.

This clonotype appeared a few times. V usage is TRBV5-4 and J usage is TRBJ2-3; 9 bases align to TRBD2. Germline-derived CDR1 and CDR2 are SGHNT and YYREEE (reference sequence). CDR3 length equals 15 residues. The V segment lost 3 bases and the J segment 7 bases; nucleotides outside the gene matches: 9. CDR3 sequence (DNA): TGTGCCAGCAGCTGGCGGGAGGGAAGGGGGTATACGCAGTATTTT. Residues: CASSWREGRGYTQYF.

This clonotype was observed a few times. The chain uses TRBV5-1 and TRBJ2-1, with a possible D match to TRBD1 (6 bases). The CDR3 length is 16 residues. V was clipped by 4 bases and J by 1 base, with 15 bases between them. Germline CDR1 and CDR2: SGHRS and YFSETQ. The CDR3 coding sequence is TGCGCCAGCAGCGCTGTCAGGGGAATGTCCTACAATGAGCAGTTCTTC. Translation gives CASSAVRGMSYNEQFF.

The chain is built from TRBV6-5 and TRBJ2-1; D remains ambiguous. The V and J ends lost 5 bases and 1 base respectively, with 9 bases between them. The germline V gene encodes CDR1 MNHEY and CDR2 SVGAGI. CDR3 size: 14 residues. CDR3 region: CASSLQISYNEQFF. Here the CDR3 DNA reads TGTGCCAGCAGTCTCCAGATATCCTACAATGAGCAGTTCTTC.

The chain carries TRBV6-2 or TRBV6-3 and TRBJ2-3; possibly TRBD2 for D (6 bases). In germline, CDR1 is MNHEY, CDR2 SVGEGT. V lost 0 bases and J 6 bases, leaving 19 bases between the germline ends. The CDR3 loop spans 17 amino acids. For the CDR3, the DNA is TGTGCCAGCAGTTACTCTCCCGGGACTGCGGCAACTGATACGCAGTATTTT. Translated: CASSYSPGTAATDTQYF.

The gene calls are TRBV13 and TRBJ2-7; D is undetermined. The CDR3 sequence is 13 residues long. The V and J ends lost 5 bases and 5 bases respectively, with 13 bases between them. Germline values: CDR1 PRHDT, CDR2 FYEKMQ (reference sequence). CDR3 sequence reads: CASSRFSRNEQYF. As DNA, the CDR3 is TGTGCCAGCAGCCGGTTCTCGAGGAACGAGCAGTACTTC.

The V gene is TRBV6-6, the J gene TRBJ1-1; D unresolved. Per germline, CDR1 MNHNY and CDR2 SVGAGI (reference sequence). The CDR3 spans 11 residues. Trimming took off 5 bases at V and 7 bases at J, with 8 bases between the two ends. CDR3 nucleotide sequence: TGTGCCAGCAGTGACGACGGTGAAGCTTTCTTT. Its translation is CASSDDGEAFF.

This rearrangement joins TRBV3-1 to TRBJ2-7, with 8 nucleotides matching TRBD1. With 3 bases clipped from V and 7 bases from J, the junction kept 11 bases outside the gene matches. The CDR3 loop spans 15 amino acids. Germline V gene data show CDR1 as LGHDT and CDR2 as YNNKEL (reference sequence). The CDR3 sequence is CASSHYQQGAGEQYF. The CDR3 coding sequence is TGTGCCAGCAGCCACTACCAGCAGGGGGCAGGGGAGCAGTACTTC.

The table lists this clonotype with a few counts. The CDR3 bases are TGCAGCGTTGAAAGGGACAGGGAAGCCTACGAGCAGTACTTC. It translates to CSVERDREAYEQYF. The chain combines TRBV29-1 with TRBJ2-7; 9 bases line up with TRBD1. Germline values: CDR1 SQVTM, CDR2 ANQGSEA. CDR3 size: 14 residues. V lost 2 bases and J lost 2; bases outside the gene matches: 4.

CDR3 in amino acids: CAIISDREDGYTF. The CDR3 DNA reads TGTGCCATCATCAGCGACAGGGAGGATGGCTACACCTTC. This sequence joins TRBV10-3 and TRBJ1-2; 7 bases align to TRBD1. Germline V CDR1 and CDR2: ENHRY, SYGVKD. CDR3 length: 13 residues. V lost 7 bases and J lost 6; bases outside the gene matches: 8.

The sample holds a few counts of this clonotype. The J gene is TRBJ2-5, the V gene TRBV4-1; TRBD2 matches 9 bases. The V segment lost 5 bases and the J segment 0 bases; nucleotides outside the gene matches: 7. CDR1 and CDR2 (germline): MGHRA, YSYEKL. CDR3 length: 16 amino acids. The chain's CDR3 is CASSSLLAGNQETQYF. The CDR3 DNA reads TGCGCCAGCAGCTCCCTCCTAGCGGGGAACCAAGAGACCCAGTACTTC.

The rearrangement uses TRBV29-1 and TRBJ1-5; D not certain. With 7 bases removed from V and 1 base from J, the gap between germline ends came to 11 bases. Germline CDR1 SQVTM, CDR2 ANQGSEA. The CDR3 spans 13 residues. The CDR3 loop is CSASWESNQPQHF. Here the CDR3 DNA reads TGCAGCGCATCATGGGAGAGCAATCAGCCCCAGCATTTT.

This chain uses TRBV9 with TRBJ2-3; TRBD2 matches 7 bases. The CDR3 length is 15 residues. The germline V gene has CDR1 SGDLS and CDR2 YYNGEE. The V and J ends lost 1 base and 6 bases, in that order; junction bases with no gene match: 8. The CDR3 loop reads CASSVTPGGGDTQYF. Here the CDR3 DNA reads TGTGCCAGCAGCGTAACACCGGGGGGTGGCGATACGCAGTATTTT.

This clonotype was counted between two and nine times. The CDR3 sequence: CASIKDSSYNSPLHF. In nucleotides, the CDR3 is TGTGCCAGCATTAAAGACAGCTCCTATAATTCACCCCTCCACTTT. V gene TRBV12-3 or TRBV12-4 combines with J gene TRBJ1-6; the D gene is possibly TRBD1 (5 bases). This CDR3 has 15 amino acids. The V end lost 7 bases, the J end lost 0 bases, and 10 bases lay between the germline ends.

The rearrangement links TRBV10-3 to TRBJ2-5; 9 bases are shared with TRBD1. Germline-derived CDR1 and CDR2 are ENHRY and SYGVKD. CDR3 length equals 16 residues. After removal of 2 bases from V and 1 base from J, the junction contained 5 bases not matched to a gene. The CDR3, as DNA: TGTGCCATCAGTGAGCCGGGACAGGGATCCCAAGAGACCCAGTACTTC. Translated: CAISEPGQGSQETQYF.

J is TRBJ1-2 and V is TRBV27; D is ambiguous. CDR1 MNHEY and CDR2 SMNVEV come from the germline V gene (reference sequence). Trimming cost V 3 bases and J 5 bases, with 16 bases left between them. The CDR3 has 15 amino acids. This CDR3 is CASSFVHGLIYGYTF. CDR3 bases: TGTGCCAGCAGTTTCGTGCATGGCCTGATTTATGGCTACACCTTC.

This sequence joins TRBV5-1 and TRBJ2-3, with D unresolved. V dropped 5 bases and J dropped 2 bases, with 27 bases sitting between them. Germline V gene lookup returns CDR1 SGHRS and CDR2 YFSETQ. This CDR3 contains 19 residues. The CDR3 sequence: CASRTPTAFAEHFTDTQYF. The CDR3 coding sequence is TGCGCCAGCAGAACCCCTACGGCTTTCGCGGAGCACTTCACAGATACGCAGTATTTT.

Comments on this clonotype: This clone may be a read error of a much larger clone one base away. This sequence joins TRBV20-1 and TRBJ2-5; TRBD2 agrees at 7 bases. The DNA end lines up better with TRBJ2-4; the J call may be wrong. There are 17 residues in the CDR3. CDR1 and CDR2 (germline): DFQATT, SNEGSKA (reference sequence). DNA for the CDR3: TGCAGTGCCACCCCAATGGGAGGGTCGTACGGCAAAAACATTCAGTACTTC. This gives the protein CSATPMGGSYGKNIQYF.

This clonotype turned up a few times. The chain recombines TRBV11-3 with TRBJ2-7, with D tentatively TRBD1 (6 bases). Germline values: CDR1 SGHNT, CDR2 YENEEA. CDR3 size: 14 residues. V lost 5 bases, J lost 1 base, and 12 bases lay in between. The CDR3 sequence: CASSPEGGSYEQYF. The CDR3, as DNA: TGTGCCAGCAGCCCCGAAGGGGGTTCCTACGAGCAGTACTTC.

V gene TRBV30 combines with J gene TRBJ2-7; perhaps TRBD1 as D (5 bases). This CDR3 has 14 amino acids. Germline V CDR1 and CDR2: GTSNPN, SVGIG (reference sequence). V dropped 4 bases and J dropped 2 bases, with 15 bases sitting between them. The CDR3 DNA is TGTGCCTGGAAATCTGTCATAGGGGCCTACGAGCAGTACTTC. Amino acid sequence: CAWKSVIGAYEQYF. Filled out from reference TRBV30 and TRBJ2-7, the complete variable domain reads SQTIHQWPATLVQPVGSPLSLECTVEGTSNPNLYWYRQAAGRGLQLLFYSVGIGQISSEVPQNLSASRPQDRQFILSSKKLLLSDSGFYLCAWKSVIGAYEQYFGPGTRLTVT.

The chain has TRBV15 and TRBJ2-3, with TRBD1 matching over 8 bases. The CDR3 is made up of 17 amino acids. The trim removed 3 bases at V and 3 bases at J, leaving 11 bases unmatched. Per the germline V gene, CDR1 is LNHNV and CDR2 is YYDKDF (reference sequence). CDR3 DNA sequence: TGTGCCACCAGCAGTAGGACCGGACAGGGAAGGACAGATACGCAGTATTTT. Its protein product is CATSSRTGQGRTDTQYF.

This chain uses TRBV12-3 or TRBV12-4 with TRBJ1-2; D unclear. The CDR3 consists of 13 residues. V lost 6 bases and J 6 bases, leaving 14 bases between the germline ends. The CDR3 DNA reads as TGTGCCAGCAGCCCACTGCTGAGGGATGGCTACACCTTC. This codes for CASSPLLRDGYTF.

The chain has TRBV4-2 and TRBJ2-3, with D possibly matching TRBD2 (7 bases). Per the germline V gene, CDR1 is LGHNA and CDR2 is YNFKEQ. The CDR3 is made up of 16 amino acids. V was pared by 1 base and J by 4 bases, with 15 bases between. CDR3: CASSQAWGGQPDTQYF. In DNA form, the CDR3 reads TGTGCCAGCAGCCAAGCATGGGGGGGCCAGCCAGATACGCAGTATTTT.

The chain uses TRBV4-2 and TRBJ2-1; 14 bases align to TRBD2. Germline V CDR1 and CDR2: LGHNA, YNFKEQ. The CDR3 runs to 19 residues. V shed 1 base, J shed 3 bases, and the junction held 8 bases outside the gene matches. The CDR3 DNA is TGTGCCAGCAGCCAAGCAGAGGGGACTAGCGGGGGTTACTACAATGAGCAGTTCTTC. Amino acids: CASSQAEGTSGGYYNEQFF.

V is TRBV15 and J is TRBJ2-1; TRBD1 is a possible D gene (6 bases). The V and J ends lost 0 bases and 12 bases respectively, with 27 bases between them. The germline gives CDR1 LNHNV, CDR2 YYDKDF (reference sequence). The CDR3 runs to 18 residues. CDR3 DNA: TGTGCCACCAGCAGAGATCTCCCCCAGGGGAATCTGGGGAATCGGCAGTTCTTC. It is translated as CATSRDLPQGNLGNRQFF. The entire variable domain, with the rest obtained from reference TRBV15 and TRBJ2-1, is as follows: DAMVIQNPRYQVTQFGKPVTLSCSQTLNHNVMYWYQQKSSQAPKLLFHYYDKDFNNEADTPDNFQSRRPNTSFCFLDIRSPGLGDTAMYLCATSRDLPQGNLGNRQFFGPGTRLTVL.

For this clonotype: An end of the junction does not agree with germline; a read error may underlie this. The V call is TRBV7-9, the J call TRBJ2-1; D perhaps matches TRBD1 (5 bases). CDR3 length equals 18 residues. Germline CDR1 reads SEHNR; CDR2 reads FQNEAQ (reference sequence). The CDR3 protein is CVSSPEVRTWTSYNEQFF. The CDR3 coding sequence is TGTGTCAGCAGCCCCGAGGTCAGGACATGGACCTCCTACAATGAGCAGTTCTTC.

This clonotype was seen at least ten times. V usage is TRBV12-3 or TRBV12-4 and J usage is TRBJ1-2, with D tentatively TRBD1 (5 bases). The CDR3 is 13 amino acids. The V end lost 8 bases, the J end lost 5 bases, and 15 bases lay between the germline ends. CDR3 nucleotides: TGTGCCAGCTCATTGTCGAGGGGTTATGGCTACACCTTC. Its protein product is CASSLSRGYGYTF.

This clonotype was detected only once. The junction shows a germline mismatch at one end, possibly a read error. V and J are TRBV5-1 and TRBJ2-6; 9 positions agree with TRBD2. Germline loops: CDR1 SGHRS, CDR2 YFSETQ. The CDR3 spans 20 residues. This chain's CDR3 is CASIHEFSGGKPSGANVRTF. CDR3 coding DNA: TGCGCCAGCATCCATGAGTTTAGCGGGGGCAAACCCTCTGGGGCCAACGTCCGGACTTTC.

The chain has TRBV7-8 and TRBJ1-5; 9 nucleotides line up with TRBD1. Germline V gene data show CDR1 as SGHVS and CDR2 as FQNEAQ. This CDR3 has 16 residues. Unmatched junction bases numbered 6, after V lost 5 bases and J lost 1 base. The CDR3 region is CASSPGQGTSNQPQHF. DNA for the CDR3: TGTGCCAGCAGCCCCGGACAGGGGACCAGCAATCAGCCCCAGCATTTT.

This clonotype was seen a handful of times. This chain links TRBV7-2 with TRBJ2-6; D is perhaps TRBD2 (7 bases). The CDR3 length is 19 residues. Germline CDR1 and CDR2: SGHTA and FQGNSA. V lost 5 bases and J lost 0, with 20 bases in between. Here the CDR3 DNA reads TGTGCCAGCAGCCTCAGAGAGGGGGGGGCGGACTCTGGGGCCAACGTCCTGACTTTC. Its translation is CASSLREGGADSGANVLTF. The full variable domain, its missing parts supplied by reference TRBV7-2 and TRBJ2-6, is GAGVSQSPSNKVTEKGKDVELRCDPISGHTALYWYRQSLGQGLEFLIYFQGNSAPDKSGLPSDRFSAERTGGSVSTLTIQRTQQEDSAVYLCASSLREGGADSGANVLTFGAGSRLTVL.

In its sample, this clonotype was seen many times. The chain recombines TRBV12-3 or TRBV12-4 with TRBJ2-7; a possible D gene is TRBD2 (6 bases). Trimming pared 7 bases from V and 1 base from J, leaving 11 bases between. CDR3 length: 13 residues. CDR3 DNA: TGTGCCAGCACTCTGGGGGGATCCTACGAGCAGTACTTC. Protein: CASTLGGSYEQYF.

This clonotype was counted a few times. The chain couples TRBV5-6 to TRBJ2-1; 7 bases match TRBD1. The CDR3 covers 13 residues. Germline CDR1 is SGHDT and CDR2 is YYEEEE. The J segment lost 5 bases and the V segment lost 4 bases, leaving 3 bases of the junction unmatched. The DNA of the CDR3 is TGTGCCAGCAGCGGGGACAGCAACAATGAGCAGTTCTTC. Protein product: CASSGDSNNEQFF.